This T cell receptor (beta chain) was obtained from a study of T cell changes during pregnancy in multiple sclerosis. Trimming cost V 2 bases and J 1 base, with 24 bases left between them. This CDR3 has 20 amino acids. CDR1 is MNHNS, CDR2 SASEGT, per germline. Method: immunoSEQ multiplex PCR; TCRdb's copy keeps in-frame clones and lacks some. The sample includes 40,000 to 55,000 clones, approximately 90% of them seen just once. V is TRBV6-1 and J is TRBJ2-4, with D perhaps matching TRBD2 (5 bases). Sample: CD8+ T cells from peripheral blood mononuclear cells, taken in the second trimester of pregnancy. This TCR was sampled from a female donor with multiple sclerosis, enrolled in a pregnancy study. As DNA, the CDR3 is TGTGCCAGCAGTGAATTGGGGATAATTGAGGGAGCTTTGGCCAAAAACATTCAGTACTTC. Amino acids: CASSELGIIEGALAKNIQYF.